The rows below give T cell receptor beta chains drawn from one sample of a study of blood T cell repertoires in COVID-19. TCRdb's copy holds only in-frame clones and misses some; the assay was immunoSEQ multiplex PCR. The sample consists of under 200,000 clones, 88% of them appearing once. The sequenced sample was peripheral blood. The origin of the receptors is a man in his forties with active or convalescent COVID-19. Each CDR3 is given with its conserved first and last residue. D genes are given only for firm matches. Clone size is shown for a subset of rows, as once, few, many or a class of expanded clone.

DNA,CDR3,D,V,J,size
TGTGCCAGCTCACCACTAGCGGGCGCTTACAATGAGCAGTTCTTC,CASSPLAGAYNEQFF,TRBD2,TRBV18,TRBJ2-1,once
TGTGCCAGCAGTGATGTAGCGGGGGCCCTCGGCGGGGAGCTGTTTTTT,CASSDVAGALGGELFF,TRBD2,TRBV2,TRBJ2-2,-
TGTGCCAGCAGGCAAACCGGGACAGGGGGTGAAAAACTGTTTTTT,CASRQTGTGGEKLFF,TRBD1,TRBV9,TRBJ1-4,-
TGTGCCAGCAACCTACAGGGGGCGAACTATGGCTACACCTTC,CASNLQGANYGYTF,TRBD1,TRBV6-6,TRBJ1-2,-
TGTGCCAGCAGTAACAGGGGTGCAGATACGCAGTATTTT,CASSNRGADTQYF,TRBD1,TRBV3-1/TRBV3-2,TRBJ2-3,once
TGTGCCAGCAGACCCCCCGGAATAGCGGGAGGCAACACCGGGGAGCTGTTTTTT,CASRPPGIAGGNTGELFF,TRBD2,TRBV25-1,TRBJ2-2,-
TGTGCCAGTATTGGGTTTGGGACAGGGGTTCCCGGGGAGCTGTTTTTT,CASIGFGTGVPGELFF,TRBD1,TRBV19,TRBJ2-2,-
TGTGCCAGCAGCATCCCGGGACAGGGGTTCGTCTACGAGCAGTACTTC,CASSIPGQGFVYEQYF,TRBD1,TRBV5-6,TRBJ2-7,once
TGTGCCAGCAGTAGAACCCCGAGTGAGCAGTTCTTC,CASSRTPSEQFF,-,TRBV28,TRBJ2-1,-
TGTGCCAGCCAGACAGGGGGTAATTCACCCCTCCACTTT,CASQTGGNSPLHF,TRBD1,TRBV27,TRBJ1-6,-
TGTGCCAGCAGCCCCAGACAGGGGAACTATGGCTACACCTTC,CASSPRQGNYGYTF,TRBD1,TRBV7-2,TRBJ1-2,-
TGCGCCAGCAGCCAAGATGGGCCAGGGGGCATGAACACTGAAGCTTTCTTT,CASSQDGPGGMNTEAFF,TRBD1,TRBV4-3,TRBJ1-1,-
TGTGCCAGCAGCCCGGGACAGCGAAACACCATATATTTT,CASSPGQRNTIYF,TRBD1,TRBV12-3/TRBV12-4,TRBJ1-3,-
TGCAGCGCCGTCCTTCGAAAGCGGGAGGGAACCGGGGAGCTGTTTTTT,CSAVLRKREGTGELFF,TRBD2,TRBV29-1,TRBJ2-2,-
TGTGCCAGCAGTAGGGGTCCGGGACAGGGGGCCACCGGGGAGCTGTTTTTT,CASSRGPGQGATGELFF,TRBD1,TRBV27,TRBJ2-2,-
TGTGCCAGCAGCCAGGGTCCATCTTGGGACTGGCTAAACCACGAGCAGTACTTC,CASSQGPSWDWLNHEQYF,-,TRBV4-2,TRBJ2-7,-
TGTGCCACCAGTGATTTTCGGAGGAATGAGCAGTTCTTC,CATSDFRRNEQFF,-,TRBV24-1,TRBJ2-1,once
TGTGCCAGCAGACTACTAGCGGGGGGGCTTCGGGATACGCAGTATTTT,CASRLLAGGLRDTQYF,TRBD2,TRBV5-4,TRBJ2-3,-
TGCGCCAGCAGCCAAGCTCCCCCTAGCACAGATACGCAGTATTTT,CASSQAPPSTDTQYF,-,TRBV4-1,TRBJ2-3,-
TGTGCCAGCAGCTTAGAGCGGGGGGAGACCCAGTACTTC,CASSLERGETQYF,TRBD2,TRBV7-2,TRBJ2-5,-
TGTGCCAGCAGTTTCGGGACAGGGGGCTATGGCTACACCTTC,CASSFGTGGYGYTF,TRBD1,TRBV27,TRBJ1-2,-
TGTGCCAGCTCACTTAACCAGGGGGGTACTGAAGCTTTCTTT,CASSLNQGGTEAFF,TRBD1,TRBV18,TRBJ1-1,-
TGTGCCAGTAGTATAGGGTTCCCCTTGACAGACTCTTACGGCTACACCTTC,CASSIGFPLTDSYGYTF,-,TRBV19,TRBJ1-2,-
TGTGCCAGCAGTGAAGCGGGGACAGGGGCTAACTATGGCTACACCTTC,CASSEAGTGANYGYTF,TRBD1,TRBV2,TRBJ1-2,-
TGTGCCAGCAGCCCCCGGGACAGGGGCATCGGAAACACCATATATTTT,CASSPRDRGIGNTIYF,TRBD1,TRBV9,TRBJ1-3,-
TGTGCCAGCAGCGGAGGGTTGACCGGGGAGCTGTTTTTT,CASSGGLTGELFF,-,TRBV5-8,TRBJ2-2,-
TGTGCCAGCAGGCGAGGCGCAGATACGCAGTATTTT,CASRRGADTQYF,-,TRBV27,TRBJ2-3,-
TGTGCCAGCAGTTACCGACCCCCCGGGACAGATTCACCCCTCCACTTT,CASSYRPPGTDSPLHF,TRBD1,TRBV6-5,TRBJ1-6,-
TGCGCCAGCCTGGCGGGGGGGCCGGGTGAGACCCAGTACTTC,CASLAGGPGETQYF,TRBD2,TRBV5-1,TRBJ2-5,-
TGTGCCAGCAGTGGGACTAACACCGGGGAGCTGTTTTTT,CASSGTNTGELFF,-,TRBV6-4,TRBJ2-2,many
TGTGCCAGCAGCTCGGGCCCCGGGACTAGTCGGCCTGGGGCCAACGTCCTGACTTTC,CASSSGPGTSRPGANVLTF,TRBD2,TRBV7-3,TRBJ2-6,once
TGTGCCAGCAGTGAACAAGGGACAGGGCGGAGGAAGACCCAGTACTTC,CASSEQGTGRRKTQYF,TRBD1,TRBV25-1,TRBJ2-5,-
TGTGCCAGCAGTACCGGGACTAGCGGCCTTAATGAGCAGTTCTTC,CASSTGTSGLNEQFF,TRBD2,TRBV2,TRBJ2-1,-
TGTGCCAGCAGTGAGGGCAGGTACTATGGCTACACCTTC,CASSEGRYYGYTF,-,TRBV6-1,TRBJ1-2,-
TGTGCCAGCAGTGAAGGTCAGGGCCTCCTCTACACCTTC,CASSEGQGLLYTF,-,TRBV6-1,TRBJ1-2,once
TGCAGCGTTGAGGTCGGGGGAACAGGGGTCGGCTATGGCTACACCTTC,CSVEVGGTGVGYGYTF,TRBD1,TRBV29-1,TRBJ1-2,-
TGTGCCAGTAAAACAGGACTGAACACTGAAGCTTTCTTT,CASKTGLNTEAFF,-,TRBV19,TRBJ1-1,-
TGCGCCAGCAGCCAAGCGGGTACTGAAGCTTTCTTT,CASSQAGTEAFF,-,TRBV4-1,TRBJ1-1,once
TGTGCCAGCATGGAGGGAGGCAATCAGCCCCAGCATTTT,CASMEGGNQPQHF,-,TRBV12-3/TRBV12-4,TRBJ1-5,-
TGTGCCAGCAGCTTTTTCGGGGTCCCCGACACCGGGGAGCTGTTTTTT,CASSFFGVPDTGELFF,-,TRBV5-5,TRBJ2-2,-
TGTGCCAGTACGCGGGCCCTAGGTCAGCCCCAGCATTTT,CASTRALGQPQHF,-,TRBV19,TRBJ1-5,once
TGTGCCAGCAGTGAGACAGGAAACACCATATATTTT,CASSETGNTIYF,-,TRBV25-1,TRBJ1-3,-
TGTGCCAGCAGCGTTCAGGGAAGTCGCGGCTACACCTTC,CASSVQGSRGYTF,-,TRBV9,TRBJ1-2,-
TGTGCCAGTGACAGGGCTGGTCTTTTCGGGAACACTGAAGCTTTCTTT,CASDRAGLFGNTEAFF,TRBD1,TRBV2,TRBJ1-1,-
TGTGCCAGCAGCCTTGGCGGGGGGATGGACGGGGAGCTGTTTTTT,CASSLGGGMDGELFF,TRBD2,TRBV7-3,TRBJ2-2,-
TGTGCCAGCAGCGGGGGACAGGGTCATTCCGAGCAGTACTTC,CASSGGQGHSEQYF,TRBD1,TRBV2,TRBJ2-7,-
TGTGCCAGCAGTGGGACTTCCAATAATTCACCCCTCCACTTT,CASSGTSNNSPLHF,-,TRBV2,TRBJ1-6,once
TGTGCCAGCAGCTTTGGAATAGCGGGGGAGCAAGAGACCCAGTACTTC,CASSFGIAGEQETQYF,TRBD2,TRBV5-6,TRBJ2-5,-
TGTGCCAGCAGCTTAACCTTGGACAGGGGGCATACGCAGTATTTT,CASSLTLDRGHTQYF,TRBD1,TRBV7-2,TRBJ2-3,-
TGTGCCAGCAGCCCCAGAGACGGAGCCGGTAATGAGCAGTTCTTC,CASSPRDGAGNEQFF,-,TRBV13,TRBJ2-1,-
TGTGCCAGCAGCGTAGAAGGGGGATACTATGGCTACACCTTC,CASSVEGGYYGYTF,-,TRBV9,TRBJ1-2,-
TGTGCCAGCAGTGACCGGACTAGAGGTTCCTACAATGAGCAGTTCTTC,CASSDRTRGSYNEQFF,TRBD2,TRBV2,TRBJ2-1,-
TGTGCCAGCAGCCTGACGGGGGGAGCGAATGAGCAGTTCTTC,CASSLTGGANEQFF,TRBD2,TRBV7-3,TRBJ2-1,once
TGTGCCAGTAGTATAGTCAGGGGTAGTGAAAAACTGTTTTTT,CASSIVRGSEKLFF,-,TRBV19,TRBJ1-4,once